This paragraph covers one T cell receptor beta chain sequence. The ends lost 4 bases at V and 5 bases at J; junction bases unmatched: 1. Germline CDR1 is MNHNS and CDR2 is SASEGT. CDR3 size: 14 residues. These data belong to a study of cytomegalovirus exposure and HLA in healthy donors. A multiplex PCR was run with 60 Vbeta primers and 13 Jbeta primers. Measured with immunoSEQ multiplex PCR; TCRdb has only the in-frame clones, and not every one. Here the sample spans over 200,000 clones, around 89% being singletons. What was sequenced was PBMCs. The chain links TRBV6-1 to TRBJ2-2; TRBD1 matches at 10 bases. The origin of this receptor is a woman under 30 in good health and CMV-seronegative. CDR3 bases: TGTGCCAGCAGTGGACAGGGGGCAACCGGGGAGCTGTTTTTT. It specifies CASSGQGATGELFF.